The clone carrying this T cell receptor beta chain has more than one count but fewer than ten. CDR1 and CDR2 from the germline V gene are DFQATT and SNEGSKA (reference sequence). The CDR3 consists of 12 residues. Trimming left V 5 bases short and J 3 bases short, with 10 bases between. One entry per CDR3 protein, called by TCRdb with MiXCR from the 5' RACE reads. The sample has about 470,000 distinct CDR3 sequences, 20% to 25% seen once. The sample comes from a study of identical twins. The sample also formed part of further work on T cells expressing NK-cell markers.

This TCR was recovered from a young woman in good health. Sequencing was performed on CD4+ T cells sorted from blood. The chain combines TRBV20-1 with TRBJ2-5, with D tentatively TRBD2 (6 bases). The CDR3 nucleotides read TGCAGTGCTGGGGACTTCAAAGAGACCCAGTACTTC. Residues: CSAGDFKETQYF.